This TCR beta chain comes out of a study of TIL therapy for anti-PD-1-resistant metastatic lung cancer. Study at large: Patients had a median age of nearly 55 years (range about 35-85).

Specified time point: pre-treatment sample, taken before nivolumab and TIL therapy. Enrollment ran from 2017 to early 2020. This was the immunoSEQ v3 assay. Each library reached roughly 1.9 million read pairs, or 5-6 million at deep level. Some clones are missing from TCRdb's copy, which holds only in-frame ones; the method was immunoSEQ multiplex PCR. Among approximately 50,000 clones listed, more than 80% were seen once. This CDR3 is 14 amino acids long. The germline V gene encodes CDR1 SGHTA and CDR2 FQGNSA. The V segment lost 5 bases and the J segment 9 bases; nucleotides outside the gene matches: 10. Whole-study findings and limits: Treatment-naive, never-smoker and oncogene-addicted patients were overrepresented in this highly selected cohort.

Regarding this clone: Its specificity is not known.

This sample comprised blood, obtained at baseline. This sequence was found in a person between 25 and 79 years old with non-small cell lung cancer. V usage is TRBV7-2 and J usage is TRBJ2-1; 7 bases agree with TRBD1. The CDR3 nucleotides read TGTGCCAGCAGCCCCCGACAGGGTGGTAGTGAGCAGTTCTTC. Encoded protein: CASSPRQGGSEQFF.